Listed below are T cell receptor beta chains from one sample, sequenced in a study of CD8+CD57+ T cells in acquired aplastic anemia. TCRdb redid the calling of the reads with MiXCR, one entry per CDR3 protein. The data show some 180,000 distinct CDR3 sequences, with approximately 46% seen just once and around 2.9% held by the top ten. Source material: sorted CD4+, CD8+, or CD8+CD57+ T cells (not recorded which) from PBMCs. These receptors all stem from a human donor in good health. The CDR3 runs from the conserved cysteine through the conserved F or W. The D gene is left open where the match is weak. The size of a clone is reported for some rows only, either as once, few or many, or as a class for expanded clones.

>few|TRBJ1-5|.|TRBV28
TGTGCCAGCAGTCCAGGAGGCGGGGGTGTTAGCAATCAGCCCCAGCATTTT
CASSPGGGGVSNQPQHF
>.|TRBJ1-5|TRBD1|TRBV19
TGTGCCAGTCCCGGACAGGGAAATCAGCCCCAGCATTTT
CASPGQGNQPQHF
>many|TRBJ1-5|TRBD1|TRBV6-1
TGTGCCAGCAGTGAGGGACAGACAAATCAGCCCCAGCATTTT
CASSEGQTNQPQHF
>many|TRBJ2-7|TRBD1|TRBV6-1
TGTGCCAGCAGCCGGGACAGCAACTACGAGCAGTACTTC
CASSRDSNYEQYF
>.|TRBJ2-7|.|TRBV7-9
TGTGCCAGCAGCGATTGGGCAGGGTACGAGCAGTACTTC
CASSDWAGYEQYF
>.|TRBJ2-5|.|TRBV25-1
TGTGCCAGCAGTGAAGTGGGGGACGCAGAGACCCAGTACTTC
CASSEVGDAETQYF
>many|TRBJ2-5|TRBD2|TRBV4-1
TGCGCCAGCAGCCAAGATGGGGGGACTAGCGGGAGAAGGGGGGAGACCCAGTACTTC
CASSQDGGTSGRRGETQYF
>many|TRBJ1-5|.|TRBV24-1
TGTGCCACCAGTGATATGACGGCGGATCAGCCCCAGCATTTT
CATSDMTADQPQHF
>.|TRBJ1-2|.|TRBV10-3
TGTGCCATCAGTGAGTACTCCCGATTATCCGAAGGCCCTAACTATGGCTACACCTTC
CAISEYSRLSEGPNYGYTF
>.|TRBJ2-6|TRBD1|TRBV6-1
TGTGCCAGCAGTGCCCTAACAGGGGCCGGGGCCAACGTCCTGACTTTC
CASSALTGAGANVLTF
>many|TRBJ2-1|.|TRBV19
TGTGCCAGTAGTATAGGAGGCAGTCTCCGTAGTGAGCAGTTCTTC
CASSIGGSLRSEQFF
>.|TRBJ1-1|.|TRBV10-3
TGTGCCATCAGGGCCCGGACCGACGACACTGAAGCTTTATTT
CAIRARTDDTEALF
>once|TRBJ2-7|.|TRBV7-2
TGTGCCAGCAGCTTAGGGATAGACTACGAGCAGTACTTC
CASSLGIDYEQYF
>many|TRBJ1-1|.|TRBV10-3
TGTGCCATCAGTGGGGGGAAAACTTACAGCACTGAAGCTTTCTTT
CAISGGKTYSTEAFF
>few|TRBJ1-1|.|TRBV11-3
TGTGCCAGCACCATCGGGGTACAAATGAACACTGAAGCTTTCTTT
CASTIGVQMNTEAFF
>many|TRBJ2-2|.|TRBV2
TGTGCCAGCAGGGATTCGAGACTTCACACCGGGGAGCTGTTTTTT
CASRDSRLHTGELFF
>many|TRBJ2-3|TRBD2|TRBV12-3/TRBV12-4
TGTGCCAGCAGTATCGCTCGAACTAGCGGGGGAAGCACAGATACGCAGTATTTT
CASSIARTSGGSTDTQYF
>.|TRBJ2-7|.|TRBV7-9
TGTGCCAGCGCCGGCGACGCAACCTACGAGCAGTACTTC
CASAGDATYEQYF
>many|TRBJ2-3|.|TRBV28
TGTGCCAGCAGTCCCCAAACTAGGTTGGCAGATACGCAGTATTTT
CASSPQTRLADTQYF
>.|TRBJ1-2|.|TRBV29-1
TGCAGCGTAACAGGGAAGTTTGGCTACACCTTC
CSVTGKFGYTF
>.|TRBJ1-6|TRBD1|TRBV2
TGTGCCACCAGAGCGGGGACAGGAAGAAATTCACCCCTCCACTTT
CATRAGTGRNSPLHF
>.|TRBJ1-2|TRBD1|TRBV12-3/TRBV12-4
TGTGCCAGCAGTGCGCGGACAGGGGGCGCCGACTATGGCTACACCTTC
CASSARTGGADYGYTF
>many|TRBJ2-1|TRBD2|TRBV12-3/TRBV12-4
TGTGCCAGCAGTTTTAGGGTCGGGAGGAGCTCCTACAATGAGCAGTTCTTC
CASSFRVGRSSYNEQFF
>.|TRBJ2-5|.|TRBV20-1
TGCAGTGCTAGGGTACTAGCACCGCCCCAAGAGACCCAGTACTTC
CSARVLAPPQETQYF